The 10 T cell receptor beta chains below come from one sample, sequenced in a study of T cell responses to AZD1222 COVID-19 vaccine. Libraries were prepared by immunoSEQ multiplex PCR; TCRdb keeps only in-frame clonotypes and omits some of them. The top ten clones hold under 9% of a sample with more than 100,000 clones, about 87% of them seen once. The sample here was peripheral blood, taken on day 0 of AZD1222 vaccination. Source of these receptors: an adult in good health.

This clone was seen a single time. This chain joins TRBV5-5 and TRBJ1-3; no reliable D call. V was clipped by 4 bases and J by 0 bases, with 11 bases between them. This CDR3 region has 15 residues. Germline V gene data show CDR1 as SGHKS and CDR2 as YYEKEE (reference sequence). The CDR3 region is CASSRAWSSGNTIYF. In nucleotides, the CDR3 is TGTGCCAGCAGCCGGGCCTGGTCCTCTGGAAACACCATATATTTT.

The gene calls are TRBV7-9 and TRBJ1-4, with D perhaps TRBD1 (5 bases). Per germline, CDR1 SEHNR and CDR2 FQNEAQ (reference sequence). V was clipped by 4 bases and J by 4 bases, with 10 bases between them. The CDR3 extends over 14 amino acids. CDR3 sequence: CASSWGRGNEKLFF. DNA for the CDR3: TGTGCCAGCAGCTGGGGTAGGGGTAATGAAAAACTGTTTTTT.

This chain connects TRBV5-1 to TRBJ1-4, with D unresolved. CDR3 length: 14 residues. The V and J ends lost 0 bases and 3 bases respectively, with 6 bases between them. The germline V gene encodes CDR1 SGHRS and CDR2 YFSETQ. This CDR3 is CASSLGAANEKLFF. Written as DNA, the CDR3 is TGCGCCAGCAGCTTGGGGGCGGCTAATGAAAAACTGTTTTTT.

The chain has TRBV6-6 and TRBJ1-2; 7 positions match TRBD1. The CDR3 length is 18 residues. Looked up from germline, CDR1 is MNHNY and CDR2 is SVGAGI (reference sequence). J was trimmed by 2 bases and V by 5 bases; bases with no gene match: 17. CDR3 in DNA: TGTGCCAGCAGTCAAACCCCCCGAGCGCAGGGGGTAAACTATGGCTACACCTTC. This codes for CASSQTPRAQGVNYGYTF.

This clone was seen once. The V call is TRBV11-2, the J call TRBJ2-7; D call uncertain. V was shortened by 0 bases and J by 4 bases, with 7 bases between the two germline ends. Germline assignment: CDR1 SGHAT and CDR2 FQNNGV. The CDR3 length is 13 residues. The CDR3 protein is CASSLDPIYEQYF. CDR3 nucleotides: TGTGCCAGCAGCTTAGACCCTATTTACGAGCAGTACTTC.

The chain recombines TRBV11-2 with TRBJ2-2; D ambiguous. Per the germline V gene, CDR1 is SGHAT and CDR2 is FQNNGV. The CDR3 runs 12 residues. Trimming removed 0 bases at V and 7 bases at J, with 3 bases between. The CDR3 spells CASSLEVGELFF. The CDR3 nucleotides are TGTGCCAGCAGCTTAGAGGTCGGGGAGCTGTTTTTT.

V gene TRBV7-9 combines with J gene TRBJ2-2, with D possibly matching TRBD2 (6 bases). The CDR3 is made up of 16 amino acids. Germline V gene data show CDR1 as SEHNR and CDR2 as FQNEAQ (reference sequence). Trimming cost V 3 bases and J 2 bases, with 13 bases left between them. Here the CDR3 DNA reads TGTGCCAGCAGCTTTTTGCTAGCGCCAAACACCGGGGAGCTGTTTTTT. Its translation is CASSFLLAPNTGELFF.

The chain links TRBV12-3 or TRBV12-4 to TRBJ2-7, with 10 bases identical to TRBD1. CDR3 length: 13 amino acids. V shed 6 bases, J shed 4 bases, and the junction held 3 bases outside the gene matches. CDR3 protein: CASRPGQGYEQYF. CDR3 DNA: TGTGCCAGCAGGCCGGGACAGGGGTACGAGCAGTACTTC.

The chain carries TRBV5-1 and TRBJ2-5; 7 nucleotides line up with TRBD2. Germline CDR1 is SGHRS and CDR2 is YFSETQ. V lost 6 bases and J lost 5; bases outside the gene matches: 10. CDR3 length: 14 amino acids. CDR3: CASTPSMGGETQYF. The CDR3 nucleotides are TGCGCCAGCACCCCCTCGATGGGAGGGGAGACCCAGTACTTC.

This clone was counted only a few times. The gene calls are TRBV7-2 and TRBJ2-2; D tentatively fits TRBD1 or TRBD2 (6 bases each). Germline lookup yields CDR1 SGHTA and CDR2 FQGNSA. Trimming pared 0 bases from V and 4 bases from J, leaving 18 bases between. CDR3 length: 18 residues. CDR3 nucleotide sequence: TGTGCCAGCAGCTTAGCCGGGGGCTTAGGTAGGGTCACCGGGGAGCTGTTTTTT. This sequence encodes CASSLAGGLGRVTGELFF. Full variable domain (missing parts from reference TRBV7-2 and TRBJ2-2): GAGVSQSPSNKVTEKGKDVELRCDPISGHTALYWYRQSLGQGLEFLIYFQGNSAPDKSGLPSDRFSAERTGGSVSTLTIQRTQQEDSAVYLCASSLAGGLGRVTGELFFGEGSRLTVL.